A single sample gave rise to the 21 T cell receptor beta chains below, sequenced in a study of follicular helper T cells after annual influenza vaccination. Time point described: 2014-2015 season, 7 days after vaccination. Sequenced by immunoSEQ multiplex PCR; TCRdb stores in-frame clones only, minus some. The sample includes roughly 10,000 clones, approximately 82% of them seen just once. The source was CXCR5- memory CD4+ T cells sorted from blood, collected 7 days after influenza vaccination. The receptors here all came from an adult who received the influenza vaccine.

This clone is a singleton in its sample. This chain uses TRBV11-3 with TRBJ2-2; 10 positions match TRBD1. Germline V gene data show CDR1 as SGHNT and CDR2 as YENEEA. This CDR3 comprises 15 residues. J was trimmed by 6 bases and V by 5 bases; bases with no gene match: 6. The CDR3 sequence: CASSPRQGAPGELFF. As DNA, the CDR3 is TGTGCCAGCAGCCCGCGACAGGGGGCACCCGGGGAGCTGTTTTTT.

The chain has TRBV28 and TRBJ1-5; TRBD1 is a possible D gene (6 bases). Trimming shortened V by 4 bases and J by 4 bases, and 17 bases separated the two germline ends. CDR3 length equals 16 residues. CDR1 and CDR2 (germline): MDHEN, SYDVKM. In DNA, the CDR3 is TGTGCCAGCAGTTCCTCCGGGACACCTACTAATCAGCCCCAGCATTTT. Protein product: CASSSSGTPTNQPQHF. Full variable domain (remainder filled in from reference TRBV28 and TRBJ1-5): DVKVTQSSRYLVKRTGEKVFLECVQDMDHENMFWYRQDPGLGLRLIYFSYDVKMKEKGDIPEGYSVSREKKERFSLILESASTNQTSMYLCASSSSGTPTNQPQHFGDGTRLSIL.

The chain joins TRBV9 to TRBJ2-7, with D possibly being TRBD2 (6 bases). V was cut by 3 bases and J by 2 bases, with 12 bases left in between. CDR3 length: 14 residues. CDR1 is SGDLS, CDR2 YYNGEE, per germline. CDR3: CASSAGPGAYEQYF. Here the CDR3 DNA reads TGTGCCAGCAGCGCGGGACCGGGGGCCTACGAGCAGTACTTC.

V gene TRBV19 combines with J gene TRBJ1-2, with 7 bases lining up with TRBD1. The length of the CDR3 is 15 residues. Germline loops: CDR1 LNHDA, CDR2 SQIVND (reference sequence). J was trimmed by 4 bases and V by 5 bases; bases with no gene match: 10. The CDR3 nucleotides read TGTGCCAGTAGTGACTCAGGGGGGTACGGCTATGGCTACACCTTC. Its translation: CASSDSGGYGYGYTF.

The chain employs TRBV19 and TRBJ1-4, with 9 bases matching TRBD1. The CDR3 is made up of 15 amino acids. V gave up 5 bases and J gave up 8 bases; unmatched junction bases: 9. CDR1 and CDR2 from the germline V gene are LNHDA and SQIVND (reference sequence). The CDR3 bases are TGTGCCAGTAGTTCACTAACAGGGGGCGCCGAAAAACTGTTTTTT. Its protein is CASSSLTGGAEKLFF. The whole variable domain, filled in from reference TRBV19 and TRBJ1-4, reads DGGITQSPKYLFRKEGQNVTLSCEQNLNHDAMYWYRQDPGQGLRLIYYSQIVNDFQKGDIAEGYSVSREKKESFPLTVTSAQKNPTAFYLCASSSLTGGAEKLFFGSGTQLSVL.

The rearrangement joins TRBV7-2 to TRBJ2-2; 10 nucleotides line up with TRBD2. Losses at the gene ends were 5 bases for V and 2 bases for J; bases not matched to a gene: 5. The germline V gene has CDR1 SGHTA and CDR2 FQGNSA. The length of the CDR3 is 16 residues. The CDR3, as DNA: TGTGCCAGCAGCCCCGGACTAGCGGTAAACACCGGGGAGCTGTTTTTT. Its translation is CASSPGLAVNTGELFF.

The chain employs TRBV5-1 and TRBJ2-2; 7 nucleotides align to TRBD2. The CDR3 loop spans 15 amino acids. V was clipped by 0 bases and J by 3 bases; unmatched bases: 2. Germline V gene data show CDR1 as SGHRS and CDR2 as YFSETQ. CDR3 in amino acids: CASSLALADTGELFF. The DNA for the CDR3 is TGCGCCAGCAGCTTGGCGCTAGCGGACACCGGGGAGCTGTTTTTT.

The chain links TRBV5-1 to TRBJ2-3; D not certain. The germline V gene has CDR1 SGHRS and CDR2 YFSETQ. This CDR3 spans 15 amino acids. The ends were cut back, 5 bases at V and 0 bases at J, with 13 bases in the middle. The CDR3 is CASRSEPSSTDTQYF. The DNA of the CDR3 is TGCGCCAGCAGATCAGAACCTTCTAGCACAGATACGCAGTATTTT.

This chain links TRBV7-9 with TRBJ2-3; weak D call: TRBD2 (6 bases). V was shortened by 3 bases and J by 0 bases, with 10 bases between the two germline ends. Germline-derived CDR1 and CDR2 are SEHNR and FQNEAQ (reference sequence). CDR3 length: 15 amino acids. CDR3 sequence: CASSFSGASTDTQYF. CDR3 DNA: TGTGCCAGCAGCTTTAGCGGAGCTAGCACAGATACGCAGTATTTT.

The V and J genes are TRBV6-5 and TRBJ1-1; D remains unclear. CDR1 and CDR2 from the germline V gene are MNHEY and SVGAGI. The CDR3 is made up of 11 amino acids. V was shortened by 6 bases and J by 7 bases, with 9 bases between the two germline ends. The CDR3 bases are TGTGCCAGCAGCCGACTGTTTGAAGCTTTCTTT. The encoded protein is CASSRLFEAFF.

CDR3 coding DNA: TGTGCCAGCAGCTTGGCCACAGGACTAGCGGGACCAAGCGAGCAGTTCTTC. It translates to CASSLATGLAGPSEQFF. J is TRBJ2-1 and V is TRBV5-5; 12 positions match TRBD2. This CDR3 has 17 residues. Germline V gives CDR1 SGHKS, CDR2 YYEKEE (reference sequence). Trimming took 0 bases from V and 10 from J; bases not matched to a gene: 11.

The chain has TRBV6-5 and TRBJ2-7; TRBD2 matches at 7 bases. The CDR3 spans 15 residues. V shed 2 bases, J shed 0 bases, and the junction held 4 bases outside the gene matches. Per the germline V gene, CDR1 is MNHEY and CDR2 is SVGAGI. For the CDR3, the DNA is TGTGCCAGCAGTTACCTCCGGACTAGCTCCTACGAGCAGTACTTC. Amino acids: CASSYLRTSSYEQYF.

The chain recombines TRBV7-2 with TRBJ2-2, with unresolved D. V was clipped by 1 base and J by 1 base, with 7 bases between them. The CDR3 spans 15 residues. The V gene's germline CDR1 is SGHTA and CDR2 FQGNSA. The CDR3 DNA reads as TGTGCCAGCAGCTTAGGTCTGGGGAACACCGGGGAGCTGTTTTTT. As protein: CASSLGLGNTGELFF.

This chain joins TRBV10-1 and TRBJ2-4, with TRBD2 as a possible D gene (8 bases). In germline, CDR1 is WNHNN, CDR2 SYGVQD (reference sequence). The CDR3 is made up of 15 amino acids. Trimming took off 4 bases at V and 4 bases at J, with 14 bases between the two ends. The DNA for the CDR3 is TGCGCCAGCAGTGGAGCGGGGGACAGAAAAAACATTCAGTACTTC. Its translation is CASSGAGDRKNIQYF.

V is TRBV7-3 and J is TRBJ2-2; the match to TRBD1 covers 7 bases. CDR3 length: 17 residues. Germline V gene sequence: CDR1 SGHTA, CDR2 FQGTGA. V trimming: 1 base; J trimming: 1 base; junction bases outside the gene matches: 6. Written as DNA, the CDR3 is TGTGCCAGCAGCTTAAGCCCCGGGACAGTGAACACCGGGGAGCTGTTTTTT. Amino acid sequence: CASSLSPGTVNTGELFF.

This chain connects TRBV11-3 to TRBJ2-1, with 10 nucleotides matching TRBD2. The CDR3 spans 16 residues. The V gene's germline CDR1 is SGHNT and CDR2 YENEEA. The J segment lost 6 bases and the V segment lost 1 base, leaving 6 bases of the junction unmatched. This CDR3 is CASSLGDSGGGNEQFF. The CDR3 bases are TGTGCCAGCAGCTTAGGAGACAGCGGGGGGGGCAATGAGCAGTTCTTC. Full variable domain (rest looked up from reference TRBV11-3 and TRBJ2-1): EAGVVQSPRYKIIEKKQPVAFWCNPISGHNTLYWYLQNLGQGPELLIRYENEEAVDDSQLPKDRFSAERLKGVDSTLKIQPAELGDSAVYLCASSLGDSGGGNEQFFGPGTRLTVL.

The chain employs TRBV28 and TRBJ2-1; 10 bases match TRBD1. Trimming removed 4 bases from V and 9 bases from J; junction bases left unmatched: 9. The CDR3 spans 15 residues. The germline gives CDR1 MDHEN, CDR2 SYDVKM. CDR3 DNA: TGTGCCAGCAGTTCCATTGGGACAGGGGTCCGTGAGCAGTTCTTC. Amino acids: CASSSIGTGVREQFF. The variable domain in full, with the rest retrieved from reference TRBV28 and TRBJ2-1, is DVKVTQSSRYLVKRTGEKVFLECVQDMDHENMFWYRQDPGLGLRLIYFSYDVKMKEKGDIPEGYSVSREKKERFSLILESASTNQTSMYLCASSSIGTGVREQFFGPGTRLTVL.

This rearrangement joins TRBV18 to TRBJ2-2, with D hard to call. The CDR3 is 14 amino acids. The V and J ends lost 1 base and 4 bases respectively, with 7 bases between them. Germline CDR1 and CDR2: KGHSH and LQKENI. For the CDR3, the DNA is TGTGCCAGCTCACCACTTGGTTTCACCGGGGAGCTGTTTTTT. This sequence encodes CASSPLGFTGELFF.

The V call is TRBV5-5, the J call TRBJ1-1; D is undetermined. The CDR3 is 13 residues long. Looked up from germline, CDR1 is SGHKS and CDR2 is YYEKEE (reference sequence). The germline V and J ends were trimmed by 2 bases and 1 base, with 6 bases remaining between them. CDR3 nucleotide sequence: TGTGCCAGCAGCTTTGAGTCGAACACTGAAGCTTTCTTT. Amino acid sequence: CASSFESNTEAFF.

The chain recombines TRBV7-2 with TRBJ2-1; 10 nucleotides agree with TRBD2. This CDR3 is 19 amino acids long. Trimming took 1 base from V and 4 from J; bases not matched to a gene: 13. Germline V lookup: CDR1 SGHTA, CDR2 FQGNSA. CDR3 DNA: TGTGCCAGCAGCTTAGGAGGGGCTAGCGGGAGACCCAAATACAATGAGCAGTTCTTC. It encodes CASSLGGASGRPKYNEQFF.

The chain joins TRBV10-3 to TRBJ1-1; no definite D call. Germline CDR1 reads ENHRY; CDR2 reads SYGVKD. V was trimmed by 4 bases and J by 4 bases, leaving 22 bases between them. The CDR3 sequence is 17 residues long. In DNA form, the CDR3 reads TGTGCCATCAGTGCGTCGACCATTCGCGGAAGGAGCACTGAAGCTTTCTTT. As protein: CAISASTIRGRSTEAFF.